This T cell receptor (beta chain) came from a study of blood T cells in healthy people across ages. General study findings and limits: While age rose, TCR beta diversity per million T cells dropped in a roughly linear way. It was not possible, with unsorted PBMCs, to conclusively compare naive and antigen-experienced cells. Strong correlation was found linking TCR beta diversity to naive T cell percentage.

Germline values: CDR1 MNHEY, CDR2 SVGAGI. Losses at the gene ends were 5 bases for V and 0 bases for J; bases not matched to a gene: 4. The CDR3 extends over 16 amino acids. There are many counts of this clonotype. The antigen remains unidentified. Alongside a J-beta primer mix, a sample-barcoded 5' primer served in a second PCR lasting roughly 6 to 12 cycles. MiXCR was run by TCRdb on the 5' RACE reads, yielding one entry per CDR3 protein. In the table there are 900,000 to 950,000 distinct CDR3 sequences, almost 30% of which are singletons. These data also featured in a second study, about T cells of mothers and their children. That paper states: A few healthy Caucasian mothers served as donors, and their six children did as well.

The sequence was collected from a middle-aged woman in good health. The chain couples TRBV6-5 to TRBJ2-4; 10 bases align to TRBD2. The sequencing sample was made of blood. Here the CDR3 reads CASSQLAGLAKNIQYF. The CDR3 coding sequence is TGTGCCAGCAGTCAACTAGCGGGGCTAGCCAAAAACATTCAGTACTTC.